This TCR beta chain was recorded in a study of blood T cell repertoires in COVID-19. The data were produced by immunoSEQ multiplex PCR, yet TCRdb's version contains in-frame clones alone and is incomplete. Of roughly 260,000 clones in the sample, approximately 91% were seen once. Per germline, CDR1 SGHTA and CDR2 FQGNSA. With 5 bases removed from V and 2 bases from J, the gap between germline ends came to 9 bases. The CDR3 is 13 residues long. The genes are TRBV7-2 and TRBJ2-5; D possibly corresponds to TRBD1 (6 bases). The sequence came from a woman between 40 and 55 years old who had recovered from COVID-19. Material: peripheral blood. This chain's CDR3 is CASSRGQQETQYF. The CDR3 DNA sequence: TGTGCCAGCAGCCGGGGACAACAAGAGACCCAGTACTTC.